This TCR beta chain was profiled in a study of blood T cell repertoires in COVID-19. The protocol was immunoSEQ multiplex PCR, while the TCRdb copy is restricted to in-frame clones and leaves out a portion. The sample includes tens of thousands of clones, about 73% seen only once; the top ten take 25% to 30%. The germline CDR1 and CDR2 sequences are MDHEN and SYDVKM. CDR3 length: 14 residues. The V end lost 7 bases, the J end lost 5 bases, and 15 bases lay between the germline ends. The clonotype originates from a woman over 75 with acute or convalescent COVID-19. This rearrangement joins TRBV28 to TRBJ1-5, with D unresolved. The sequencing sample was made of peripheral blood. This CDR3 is CASTLSSGDQPQHF. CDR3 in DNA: TGTGCCAGCACTCTGTCCTCGGGAGATCAGCCCCAGCATTTT. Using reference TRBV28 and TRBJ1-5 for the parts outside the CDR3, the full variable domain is DVKVTQSSRYLVKRTGEKVFLECVQDMDHENMFWYRQDPGLGLRLIYFSYDVKMKEKGDIPEGYSVSREKKERFSLILESASTNQTSMYLCASTLSSGDQPQHFGDGTRLSIL.